This T cell receptor beta chain was found in a study of cytomegalovirus exposure and HLA in healthy donors (dated by TCRdb to the late 2010s). For the wider study: According to a later analysis, one platform produced both the roughly 120 validation repertoires and the 666 repertoires of the first cohort. The study aimed to test whether signatures of past pathogen exposure could be identified by cataloging public T cell receptors. Besides the first cohort of hundreds of subjects, a separate validation cohort made up of over a hundred different subjects was used. High-throughput TCR immunosequencing, statistical association of individual TCRs with disease status, and machine learning were combined to predict cytomegalovirus infection status.

Separate from the approximately 700-subject first cohort, the validation cohort of 90 to 150 subjects was the group to which the donors belonged. Library preparation used the immunoSEQ multiplex PCR assay. The source study handled its data this way. A statistical classification framework was developed to diagnose cytomegalovirus status using the catalog of TCR beta chain sequences. This immuneACCESS table, as held by TCRdb, lists in-frame sequences with V and J called but not all clones. Of the missing ones, under half trace to an unresolved V gene in checked studies; the others have no known cause. V and J calls and clone size come straight from that table; D and trimming were deduced from the DNA. For this sample the table gives 120,000 or so clones, of which about 82% were detected only once. The ten largest clones add up to nearly 5% of the sample. In its sample, this clone was seen a few times. This clone's antigen is unknown. No much larger clone is present one base from it, and per-base qualities are unavailable.

Study-level results and caveats: A later analysis lacked HLA typing for the validation cohort, so it scored co-occurrence in that cohort across all 130 or so repertoires. Most TCR sequences were seen in very few donors, while some public TCRs were found in many individuals. Of the cluster scores, approximately 94% were above 0 in a later analysis, which found that TCRs clustered in the first cohort also tended to co-occur in the 120 or so validation repertoires. A total of 150 to 200 TCR beta chains were listed by the study as associated with cytomegalovirus. A few of the identified cytomegalovirus-associated TCR beta chains were confirmed in vitro to be specific for cytomegalovirus antigens. The classifier was reported to diagnose cytomegalovirus status with high specificity and sensitivity in both the original cohort and the validation cohort. According to the authors, the approach could potentially be generalized to other disease states and immunological phenotypes.

The specimen was PBMCs. The clonotype originates from a man aged 18 to 29 in good health and CMV-seronegative.

The CDR3 amino acid sequence is: CASSFRGRDNEQFF. The DNA reads TGTGCCAGCAGCTTTAGGGGGAGAGACAATGAGCAGTTCTTC. The chain was built from TRBV14 and TRBJ2-1, and perhaps TRBD1 as D gene, on 6 matching bases. The CDR3 has 14 amino acids, counting the end cysteine and phenylalanine. The read is trimmed to its CDR3 DNA, 42 bases read in frame from base 1. CDR1 and CDR2 were assigned from the germline V gene as SGHDN and FVKESK. The V end loses 5 bases and the J end loses 5 bases, and a stretch of 13 bases separates them.